The 20 T cell receptor beta chains below were found in one sample sequenced in a study of T cell responses to AZD1222 COVID-19 vaccine. The method was immunoSEQ multiplex PCR; TCRdb's version includes in-frame clones alone and lacks a portion of them. The table shows about 99,000 clones, with 85% to 95% occurring only once. The material sequenced was peripheral blood, taken on day 0 of AZD1222 vaccination. Receptors originate from an adult in good health.

The rearrangement joins TRBV10-3 to TRBJ2-1; TRBD1 matches 7 bases. In germline, CDR1 is ENHRY, CDR2 SYGVKD. The ends lost 4 bases at V and 8 bases at J; junction bases unmatched: 2. The CDR3 runs 12 residues. The CDR3 sequence: CAISGQGDEQFF. CDR3 coding DNA: TGTGCCATCAGTGGACAGGGCGATGAGCAGTTCTTC.

The chain has TRBV5-6 and TRBJ2-1; D may be TRBD1 (6 bases). From germline, CDR1 is SGHDT and CDR2 YYEEEE. V was pared by 4 bases and J by 3 bases, with 8 bases between. The CDR3 runs 13 residues. CDR3 region: CASSADSYNEQFF. The CDR3, as DNA: TGTGCCAGCAGCGCGGACAGCTACAATGAGCAGTTCTTC.

In DNA, the CDR3 is TGCAGCCCGGAGACAGGGCATAATGAAAAACTGTTTTTT. Its translation is CSPETGHNEKLFF. The chain employs TRBV29-1 and TRBJ1-4, with 7 bases fitting TRBD1. There are 13 residues in the CDR3. Germline CDR1 SQVTM, CDR2 ANQGSEA. Unmatched junction bases numbered 7, after V lost 8 bases and J lost 4 bases.

CDR3 loop: CSASGDRETNYGYTF. In DNA form, the CDR3 reads TGCAGTGCTAGTGGGGACAGGGAAACTAACTATGGCTACACCTTC. This sequence joins TRBV20-1 and TRBJ1-2, with 9 nucleotides matching TRBD1. The V gene end was trimmed by 3 bases and the J gene end by 0 bases; junction bases not matched to a gene: 5. Germline V gives CDR1 DFQATT, CDR2 SNEGSKA (reference sequence). The CDR3 consists of 15 residues.

This chain connects TRBV30 to TRBJ2-1; either TRBD1 or TRBD2 may fit D (7 bases each). Germline loops: CDR1 GTSNPN, CDR2 SVGIG (reference sequence). The CDR3 consists of 18 residues. Trimming stripped 4 bases from V and 0 bases from J, with 22 bases between. The CDR3 sequence: CAWKGGGGRIGSYNEQFF. The CDR3 DNA follows: TGTGCCTGGAAAGGGGGCGGGGGCAGAATTGGCTCCTACAATGAGCAGTTCTTC.

J is TRBJ1-5 and V is TRBV19, with a weak D call TRBD1 (5 bases). There are 15 residues in the CDR3. The germline gives CDR1 LNHDA, CDR2 SQIVND (reference sequence). Deletions cut 3 bases from V and 2 bases from J, with 11 bases between. Here the CDR3 DNA reads TGTGCCAGTAGTATGATCGGGGCCGGCAATCAGCCCCAGCATTTT. Protein sequence: CASSMIGAGNQPQHF.

The genes are TRBV19 and TRBJ2-6, with a tentative D call TRBD2 (6 bases). This CDR3 spans 15 amino acids. CDR1 LNHDA and CDR2 SQIVND come from the germline V gene (reference sequence). V gave up 6 bases and J gave up 1 base, with 10 bases separating them. The CDR3 DNA is TGTGCCAGTAGGATCGGGGGTTCTGGGGCCAACGTCCTGACTTTC. As protein: CASRIGGSGANVLTF.

The rearrangement links TRBV30 to TRBJ2-2; 8 bases line up with TRBD2. Germline loops: CDR1 GTSNPN, CDR2 SVGIG (reference sequence). The J segment lost 5 bases and the V segment lost 0 bases, leaving 5 bases of the junction unmatched. The CDR3 totals 15 residues. This chain's CDR3 is CAWSVLSGRTGELFF. DNA of the CDR3: TGTGCCTGGAGTGTATTGAGCGGGAGAACCGGGGAGCTGTTTTTT.

J is TRBJ1-2 and V is TRBV6-5, with 7 bases fitting TRBD1. Trimming took 6 bases from V and 6 from J; bases not matched to a gene: 10. Germline V gene sequence: CDR1 MNHEY, CDR2 SVGAGI. The CDR3 totals 14 residues. CDR3 DNA: TGTGCCAGCAGAGTTGACAGGGAGATAAATGGCTACACCTTC. Encoded protein: CASRVDREINGYTF.

A single count supports this clone. This chain joins TRBV2 and TRBJ1-2; 10 positions match TRBD1. The CDR3 is made up of 14 amino acids. Germline V gene sequence: CDR1 SNHLY, CDR2 FYNNEI. After removal of 6 bases from V and 4 bases from J, the junction contained 5 bases not matched to a gene. CDR3 in amino acids: CASRSGQGGYGYTF. The CDR3 region has the DNA TGTGCCAGCAGGAGTGGACAGGGGGGCTATGGCTACACCTTC.

This chain links TRBV11-2 with TRBJ1-6; 8 bases are a match to TRBD1. This CDR3 spans 14 amino acids. Germline V gene data show CDR1 as SGHAT and CDR2 as FQNNGV. V lost 4 bases to trimming and J lost 6 bases; unmatched junction nucleotides: 2. CDR3 in amino acids: CASSSQGANSPLHF. CDR3 bases: TGTGCCAGCAGCTCTCAGGGGGCTAATTCACCCCTCCACTTT.

The chain links TRBV18 to TRBJ2-7, with D possibly TRBD1 on 6 matching bases. The CDR3 contains 14 residues. Germline CDR1 reads KGHSH; CDR2 reads LQKENI. The V gene lost 2 bases and the J gene lost 2 bases, with 10 bases spanning the gap. The CDR3 DNA follows: TGTGCCAGCTCACCATCAGGGGTTCCCTACGAGCAGTACTTC. Translated: CASSPSGVPYEQYF.

The genes are TRBV7-2 and TRBJ2-1; 7 bases line up with TRBD1. Trimming cost V 8 bases and J 10 bases; bases outside gene matches: 11. CDR1 and CDR2 from the germline V gene are SGHTA and FQGNSA. The CDR3 spans 13 residues. The CDR3 DNA is TGTGCCAGCGGCCCAGGGGGTGGGCGGGAGCAGTTCTTC. The encoded protein is CASGPGGGREQFF. The complete variable domain, with remaining parts taken from reference TRBV7-2 and TRBJ2-1, reads GAGVSQSPSNKVTEKGKDVELRCDPISGHTALYWYRQSLGQGLEFLIYFQGNSAPDKSGLPSDRFSAERTGGSVSTLTIQRTQQEDSAVYLCASGPGGGREQFFGPGTRLTVL.

This chain connects TRBV5-1 to TRBJ1-1, with 9 bases that match TRBD1. CDR3 length: 17 amino acids. After removal of 1 base from V and 0 bases from J, the junction contained 7 bases not matched to a gene. Germline loops: CDR1 SGHRS, CDR2 YFSETQ. DNA of the CDR3: TGCGCCAGCAGCTTGTTTCACGGACAGGGGCTGAACACTGAAGCTTTCTTT. Translated: CASSLFHGQGLNTEAFF.

The rearrangement uses TRBV28 and TRBJ2-7; 8 bases line up with TRBD2. The CDR3 is made up of 14 amino acids. V lost 5 bases to trimming and J lost 2 bases; unmatched junction nucleotides: 5. The germline V gene has CDR1 MDHEN and CDR2 SYDVKM. The CDR3 DNA follows: TGTGCCAGCAGTCCAGCGGGAGTAGCCTACGAGCAGTACTTC. Residues: CASSPAGVAYEQYF. Together with reference TRBV28 and TRBJ2-7, the CDR3 gives the full variable domain: DVKVTQSSRYLVKRTGEKVFLECVQDMDHENMFWYRQDPGLGLRLIYFSYDVKMKEKGDIPEGYSVSREKKERFSLILESASTNQTSMYLCASSPAGVAYEQYFGPGTRLTVT.

The chain links TRBV10-1 to TRBJ2-2, with a weak D call TRBD1 (5 bases). This CDR3 contains 13 residues. Germline V CDR1 and CDR2: WNHNN, SYGVQD (reference sequence). V was cut by 6 bases and J by 3 bases, with 8 bases left in between. Written as DNA, the CDR3 is TGCGCCAGCAGATCGACAGACACCGGGGAGCTGTTTTTT. It codes for CASRSTDTGELFF.

The chain employs TRBV5-4 and TRBJ2-7; the D is unclear. V was clipped by 4 bases and J by 0 bases, with 14 bases between them. Per the germline V gene, CDR1 is SGHNT and CDR2 is YYREEE (reference sequence). The CDR3 sequence is 15 residues long. The CDR3 DNA sequence: TGTGCCAGCAGCCCGGGTGGACCCGCCTCCTACGAGCAGTACTTC. Translation gives CASSPGGPASYEQYF.

There are a few counts of this clone. The chain carries TRBV5-8 and TRBJ1-5; D not certain. The germline CDR1 and CDR2 sequences are SGHTS and YDEGEE. The CDR3 runs to 14 residues. V was pared by 2 bases and J by 7 bases, with 13 bases between. The CDR3 bases are TGTGCCAGCAGCTTAGAAGGAGGCTGGCAGCCCCAGCATTTT. Its protein is CASSLEGGWQPQHF.

This sequence joins TRBV4-3 and TRBJ1-5; D may be TRBD1 (5 bases). CDR1 is LGHNA and CDR2 is YSLEER in the germline V gene. The CDR3 is 14 amino acids. V was cut by 4 bases and J by 7 bases, with 14 bases left in between. The CDR3 loop reads CASSLKRGQQPQHF. CDR3 DNA: TGCGCCAGCAGCCTTAAGAGGGGTCAACAGCCCCAGCATTTT.

The chain recombines TRBV2 with TRBJ1-4; TRBD1 agrees at 7 bases. The CDR3 is 16 amino acids. V was clipped by 7 bases and J by 4 bases; unmatched bases: 12. The V gene's germline CDR1 is SNHLY and CDR2 FYNNEI. CDR3 nucleotide sequence: TGTGCCAGCACCCCATGGGGCCAGGGGGTTAATGAAAAACTGTTTTTT. Encoded protein: CASTPWGQGVNEKLFF.